This T cell receptor (beta chain) was recovered during a study of T-cell memory formation after mild COVID-19. The overall study: Across donors, TCR clusters were largely donor specific.

About this clonotype: The antigen remains unidentified.

V trimming: 3 bases; J trimming: 1 base; junction bases outside the gene matches: 4. The CDR3 consists of 14 residues. CDR1 is DFQATT and CDR2 is SNEGSKA in the germline V gene (reference sequence). cDNA libraries for TCR alpha and TCR beta, carrying sample barcodes and UMIs, came from 5'RACE with constant-segment primers. TCRdb reprocessed the 5' RACE reads with MiXCR, giving one entry per CDR3 protein. The repertoire includes 580,000 or so distinct CDR3 sequences, approximately 15% of them detected once, and about 8.1% sits in the top ten. General observations from the study: The CD4+ clones that contracted clustered mainly within CM and EM, and the CD8+ clones concentrated in EMRA. Second-wave clones reaching peak frequency on day 37 lacked confirmed SARS-CoV-2 specificity.

This chain joins TRBV20-1 and TRBJ2-3, with 7 bases lining up with TRBD2. The source of this sequence is an adult woman who had mild COVID-19 (a few samples of this study predate the infection). Cell type and time point are not known. The sample consisted of PBMCs or a T cell subset sorted from them (not recorded which). CDR3 sequence (DNA): TGCAGTGCTAGTGGGCTAGCGGGCACAGATACGCAGTATTTT. Encoded protein: CSASGLAGTDTQYF.